These T cell receptor beta chains were read from a single sample in a study of shared clonotypes between healthy human individuals. TCRdb keeps only in-frame clones here, not all; method: immunoSEQ multiplex PCR. Here the sample spans 1,500,000 or so clones, around 95% being singletons. Specimen: naive CD4+ T cells sorted from blood. These receptors all stem from a young man in good health. The CDR3 runs from the conserved cysteine through the conserved F or W. A D gene is named only where the DNA matches it firmly. Where a row states a size, it is once, few, many or the class of an expanded clone; other rows omit it.

j_call d_call v_call clone_size cdr3_nt cdr3_aa
TRBJ2-3 - TRBV6-4 few TGTGCCAGCAGTGACTCGACTACGTCAGATACGCAGTATTTT CASSDSTTSDTQYF
TRBJ2-3 TRBD2 TRBV9 - TGTGCCAGCAGCGCACAACTTAGTTCCCTTCCCGGGACTAGCGGGAGGCCCACAGATACGCAGTATTTT CASSAQLSSLPGTSGRPTDTQYF
TRBJ1-5 - TRBV27 - TGTGCCAGCAGTTTATGGGCGGGTCGACAGCCCCAGCATTTT CASSLWAGRQPQHF
TRBJ2-3 TRBD2 TRBV7-9 - TGTGCCAGCAGCACCACGTTGACTAGCGGGAGGCTTGGAGATACGCAGTATTTT CASSTTLTSGRLGDTQYF
TRBJ2-7 TRBD2 TRBV5-1 - TGCGCCAGCAGCCTCGGGGGGGCTTCCTACGAGCAGTACTTC CASSLGGASYEQYF
TRBJ2-2 TRBD2 TRBV11-2 - TGTGCCAGCAGCTTGGGCGGGAGGTCCGGGGAGCTGTTTTTT CASSLGGRSGELFF
TRBJ2-1 - TRBV7-8 once TGTGCCAGCAGGGATAGAGGTGGCACCGTTAGAGGTCATGAGCAGTTCTTC CASRDRGGTVRGHEQFF
TRBJ2-3 - TRBV27 few TGTGCCAGCAGTTTATATCGCAGGGGGGTAGATACGCAGTATTTT CASSLYRRGVDTQYF
TRBJ2-7 - TRBV7-9 - TGTGCCAGCAGCGAAACAGGGTTATCCTACGAGCAGTACTTC CASSETGLSYEQYF
TRBJ2-3 - TRBV19 - TGTGCCAGTAAAGACGACAGTACAGATACGCAGTATTTT CASKDDSTDTQYF
TRBJ1-2 - TRBV4-1 once TGCGCCAGCAGCCAAACCGCGGGGGCGGACTATGGCTACACCTTC CASSQTAGADYGYTF
TRBJ2-5 - TRBV15 - TGTGCCACCAGCAGAGCTCCAATGGGCAACCAAGAGACCCAGTACTTC CATSRAPMGNQETQYF
TRBJ1-3 - TRBV5-6 - TGTGCCAGCAGCTTGGGGCAGGACTACTCTGGAAACACCATATATTTT CASSLGQDYSGNTIYF
TRBJ2-7 - TRBV7-9 - TGTGCCAGCAGCTTAGTCGGCTTACCCTACGAGCAGTACTTC CASSLVGLPYEQYF
TRBJ2-7 TRBD2 TRBV28 - TGTGCCAGCAACCTTATAGCGGGGGGAGCCTACGAGCAGTACTTC CASNLIAGGAYEQYF
TRBJ2-3 TRBD2 TRBV28 - TGTGCCAGCAGTCGGACTAGCGGGAGTAATACGCAGTATTTT CASSRTSGSNTQYF
TRBJ2-1 - TRBV27 - TGTGCCAGCAGTTTCAGCGAAAGCTCCTACAATGAGCAGTTCTTC CASSFSESSYNEQFF
TRBJ2-5 - TRBV28 once TGTGCCAGCAGGGGACCGGCGGAGACCCAGTACTTC CASRGPAETQYF
TRBJ2-1 TRBD2 TRBV4-3 - TGCGCCAGCAGCCAGAGAGCGGGAAGCACCTACAATGAGCAGTTCTTC CASSQRAGSTYNEQFF
TRBJ2-1 - TRBV5-1 once TGCGCCAGCAGCTTGACCGACAGTTCCTACAATGAGCAGTTCTTC CASSLTDSSYNEQFF
TRBJ1-1 TRBD1 TRBV10-1 - TGCGCCAGCAGCTGGCAGGGGGAGACTGAAGCTTTCTTT CASSWQGETEAFF
TRBJ2-5 - TRBV5-1 - TGCGCCAGCAGCCAAGGGACAAAAGAGACCCAGTACTTC CASSQGTKETQYF
TRBJ1-1 - TRBV29-1 - TGCAGCGCCACAACCCACGGACAGACTTGGATGAACACTGAAGCTTTCTTT CSATTHGQTWMNTEAFF
TRBJ2-3 - TRBV5-4 - TGTGCCAGCAGCCGTCCACCCCTTGGAGAAGATACGCAGTATTTT CASSRPPLGEDTQYF
TRBJ2-3 - TRBV19 - TGTGCCAGTAGTATTATGGCGGCGAGCACAGATACGCAGTATTTT CASSIMAASTDTQYF
TRBJ1-2 - TRBV6-1 once TGTGCCAGCAGCGAAAACAGGAGCCGGGGCTATGGCTACACCTTC CASSENRSRGYGYTF